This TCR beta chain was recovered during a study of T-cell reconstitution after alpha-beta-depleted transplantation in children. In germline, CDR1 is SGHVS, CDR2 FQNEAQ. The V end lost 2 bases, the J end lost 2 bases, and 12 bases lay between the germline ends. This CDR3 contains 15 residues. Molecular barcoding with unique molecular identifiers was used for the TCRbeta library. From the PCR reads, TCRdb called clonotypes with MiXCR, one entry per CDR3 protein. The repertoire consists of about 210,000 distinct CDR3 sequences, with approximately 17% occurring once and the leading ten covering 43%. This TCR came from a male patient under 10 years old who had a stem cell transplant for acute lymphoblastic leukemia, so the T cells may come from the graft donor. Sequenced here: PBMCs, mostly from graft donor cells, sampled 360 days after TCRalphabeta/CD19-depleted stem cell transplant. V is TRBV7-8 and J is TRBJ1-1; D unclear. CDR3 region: CASSLLTHTNTEAFF. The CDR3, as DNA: TGTGCCAGCAGCTTATTAACACATACTAACACTGAAGCTTTCTTT.